This TCR beta chain is drawn from a study of blood T cell repertoires in COVID-19. At the level of the study: The United States, Italy and Spain provided the acute and convalescent COVID-19 samples. Nucleic acid was either cDNA or gDNA, and it came from T cells, B-cell-depleted T cells, or PBMCs.

This clone was counted a few times. The protocol was immunoSEQ multiplex PCR, while the TCRdb copy is restricted to in-frame clones and leaves out a portion. There are roughly 160,000 clones in the sample; roughly 80% occur only once, and around 6% lies in the top ten. Germline V gives CDR1 KGHSH, CDR2 LQKENI. The V and J ends lost 6 bases and 1 base respectively, with 15 bases between them. CDR3 length: 15 amino acids. This chain joins TRBV18 and TRBJ1-1; possible D gene TRBD1, 6 bases. Sequencing was carried out using PBMCs or T cells enriched from blood (not recorded which). This receptor was identified in a middle-aged woman with acute COVID-19. CDR3 coding DNA: TGTGCCAGCTCGCCCCAACAGGGCAGGAACACTGAAGCTTTCTTT. Translation gives CASSPQQGRNTEAFF.